The sequence of this T cell receptor (beta chain) was determined in a study of beta chain features in type 1 diabetes. Overall study findings and caveats: It was possible that PCR favored shorter templates, equally so in patients and controls.

Expressed TCRB transcripts were sequenced, since all the RNA that had been isolated was reverse transcribed. TCRdb's table, derived via immunoSEQ multiplex PCR, lists solely in-frame clones and lacks some. Of approximately 100,000 clones in the sample, less than 40% were seen once. The count of this clone is one. The target antigen is unknown. The CDR3 contains 14 residues. The germline V gene encodes CDR1 LNHDA and CDR2 SQIVND (reference sequence). V was shortened by 4 bases and J by 4 bases, with 13 bases between the two germline ends. The V call is TRBV19, the J call TRBJ1-1, with D uncertain. The source of this sequence is a young woman in good health. Sequencing was performed on stem cell memory CD4+ T cells from blood. CDR3 sequence: CASSKLQGGTEAFF. The CDR3 bases are TGTGCCAGTAGTAAGCTGCAAGGAGGCACTGAAGCTTTCTTT.